This paragraph reports one T cell receptor beta chain. This sample stems from a study of blood T cell repertoires in COVID-19. Looking at the study overall: PBMCs, B-cell-depleted T cells, or T cells were the source of the cDNA or gDNA that made up the material.

The germline gives CDR1 MNHEY, CDR2 SMNVEV (reference sequence). There are 13 residues in the CDR3. V lost 5 bases, J lost 3 bases, and 10 bases lay in between. Sequencing used immunoSEQ multiplex PCR; TCRdb keeps in-frame clones, though not all of them. The profile shows fewer than 300,000 clones, under 90% of them singletons. Recruitment covered under 25 US areas and drew participants whose ages spanned about 18 to 90 years. Donors in Cohort 3 counted as recovered after two negative PCRs, clearance, or symptom resolution. The sample was PBMCs or T cells enriched from blood (not recorded which). This TCR came from a man in his late teens or twenties who had recovered from COVID-19. The chain is built from TRBV27 and TRBJ1-2; no reliable D call. DNA for the CDR3: TGTGCCAGCAGTAACTTCCGGGACTATGGCTACACCTTC. It yields the protein CASSNFRDYGYTF.